These 9 T cell receptor beta chains share one sample of origin, sequenced in a study of blood T cell repertoires in COVID-19. Data came from immunoSEQ multiplex PCR; TCRdb stores just in-frame clones and leaves some out. Among hundreds of thousands of clones, more than 70% were seen once, and the ten largest hold around 7%. The specimen was PBMCs or T cells enriched from blood (not recorded which). The receptors shown here come from a woman in her 40s with acute COVID-19.

The CDR3 reads CSGTQTGGHGYTF. DNA of the CDR3: TGCAGCGGTACCCAAACAGGGGGCCATGGCTACACCTTC. V is TRBV29-1 and J is TRBJ1-2; 9 bases align to TRBD1. J lost 6 bases, V lost 7 bases, and 9 bases had no gene match. CDR1 SQVTM and CDR2 ANQGSEA come from the germline V gene. CDR3 length: 13 amino acids.

This clone was detected only a few times. The rearrangement joins TRBV19 to TRBJ2-1, with 8 nucleotides matching TRBD2. V shed 3 bases, J shed 4 bases, and the junction held 8 bases outside the gene matches. The CDR3 is 16 amino acids. CDR1 and CDR2 (germline): LNHDA, SQIVND (reference sequence). This chain's CDR3 is CASSIGAGVTYNEQFF. The CDR3 nucleotides are TGTGCCAGTAGTATCGGAGCGGGAGTGACATACAATGAGCAGTTCTTC. Drawing the rest from reference TRBV19 and TRBJ2-1, the complete variable domain is DGGITQSPKYLFRKEGQNVTLSCEQNLNHDAMYWYRQDPGQGLRLIYYSQIVNDFQKGDIAEGYSVSREKKESFPLTVTSAQKNPTAFYLCASSIGAGVTYNEQFFGPGTRLTVL.

The chain links TRBV7-9 to TRBJ1-5; no reliable D call. CDR3 length: 16 amino acids. Looked up from germline, CDR1 is SEHNR and CDR2 is FQNEAQ (reference sequence). Trimming stripped 5 bases from V and 3 bases from J, with 17 bases between. CDR3 DNA sequence: TGTGCCAGCAGCCCCGAGGGAGGCAATATCAATCAGCCCCAGCATTTT. Protein sequence: CASSPEGGNINQPQHF.

The rearrangement links TRBV24-1 to TRBJ1-5; the match to TRBD1 covers 8 bases. Germline lookup yields CDR1 KGHDR and CDR2 SFDVKD. This CDR3 spans 14 amino acids. The V and J ends lost 4 bases and 7 bases, in that order; junction bases with no gene match: 5. The CDR3 coding sequence is TGTGCCACCAGTGAGCCGGACAGGGCCCAGCCCCAGCATTTT. This codes for CATSEPDRAQPQHF.

The rearrangement links TRBV24-1 to TRBJ1-5; 9 bases agree with TRBD1. Germline CDR1 and CDR2: KGHDR and SFDVKD. This CDR3 has 15 amino acids. V dropped 5 bases and J dropped 4; count of bases not matched to a gene: 5. The CDR3 sequence: CATSGGQGWNQPQHF. The CDR3 DNA is TGTGCCACCAGTGGAGGACAGGGGTGGAATCAGCCCCAGCATTTT.

The chain recombines TRBV7-9 with TRBJ2-1; TRBD2 matches 8 bases. CDR1 is SEHNR and CDR2 is FQNEAQ in the germline V gene (reference sequence). The V segment lost 8 bases and the J segment 2 bases; nucleotides outside the gene matches: 8. The CDR3 spans 15 residues. The CDR3 loop reads CASQFSGSPYNEQFF. In nucleotides, the CDR3 is TGTGCCAGCCAATTCAGCGGGAGCCCCTACAATGAGCAGTTCTTC. The variable domain in full, completed from reference TRBV7-9 and TRBJ2-1, reads DTGVSQNPRHKITKRGQNVTFRCDPISEHNRLYWYRQTLGQGPEFLTYFQNEAQLEKSRLLSDRFSAERPKGSFSTLEIQRTEQGDSAMYLCASQFSGSPYNEQFFGPGTRLTVL.

V and J are TRBV5-1 and TRBJ2-7, with TRBD2 matching over 9 bases. This CDR3 has 14 amino acids. Germline trimming cut 3 bases from V and 6 bases from J; bases unmatched to any gene: 7. Germline CDR1 reads SGHRS; CDR2 reads YFSETQ. The CDR3 nucleotides are TGCGCCAGCAGCTCGCTAGCGGGAAGCATCGAGCAGTACTTC. It translates to CASSSLAGSIEQYF.

This clone was observed a handful of times. The V and J genes are TRBV7-2 and TRBJ2-1; a weak D match, TRBD1 (6 bases). Germline lookup yields CDR1 SGHTA and CDR2 FQGNSA. Trimming took off 5 bases at V and 3 bases at J, with 14 bases between the two ends. The CDR3 contains 15 residues. The CDR3 spells CASSLRQVYYNEQFF. In DNA form, the CDR3 reads TGTGCCAGCAGCCTAAGACAGGTTTACTACAATGAGCAGTTCTTC.

Points on this clone: One end of the junction fails to match germline, which may point to a read error. CDR3 sequence reads: CATEGRNPEAFF. CDR3 coding DNA: TGTGCCACCGAGGGGAGGAACCCTGAAGCTTTCTTT. The J gene is TRBJ1-1, the V gene TRBV19, with a tentative D call TRBD1 (5 bases). Germline V CDR1 and CDR2: LNHDA, SQIVND (reference sequence). This CDR3 has 12 amino acids.